This T cell receptor beta chain is from a study of Ad26.COV2.S vaccination and SARS-CoV-2 variants. Treatment given: approximately 18 received Ad26.COV2.S at low or high dose, single or two shots; several received placebo; per-sample allocation not given. The samples date from day 63 after the first vaccine or placebo injection. Donation came from an adult in Boston who was aged 18-55 years. An Ad26 vector was used to express Wuhan-strain SARS-CoV-2 spike as the vaccine. V was clipped by 4 bases and J by 4 bases, with 10 bases between them. Germline CDR1 is SNHLY and CDR2 is FYNNEI. This CDR3 is 13 amino acids long. On this clone itself: Additional DNA sequences in this sample encode the identical CDR3.

Profiling relied on immunoSEQ multiplex PCR, and the TCRdb table lists in-frame clones only, not all of them. Among 350,000 to 550,000 clones, roughly 89% were seen once, and the ten largest hold 2% to 3%. This sequence was found in a person between 18 and 60 years old who received the Ad26.COV2.S COVID-19 vaccine or a placebo. The input for sequencing was peripheral blood, taken in a trial of Ad26.COV2.S vaccine versus placebo. The gene calls are TRBV2 and TRBJ1-1; D is perhaps TRBD1 (5 bases). The CDR3 bases are TGTGCCAGCAGTGGCCAGGGCGGCACTGAAGCTTTCTTT. Encoded protein: CASSGQGGTEAFF.